This T cell receptor (beta chain) was captured in a study of neurological immune-mediated disorders. From 15-18 subjects, over 200 million TCR-beta sequences were obtained in each sequencing run. Via MiXCR, TCRdb re-called the 5' RACE reads, giving one row per CDR3 protein. The profile shows tens of thousands of distinct CDR3 sequences, 2% to 2.5% of them singletons. Trimming left V 0 bases short and J 0 bases short, with 18 bases between. CDR3 length: 19 amino acids. CDR1 is SGHVS, CDR2 FQNEAQ, per germline. The table lists this clonotype with many counts. Sequenced material: PBMCs. The clonotype originates from a woman aged 45-65 years with multiple sclerosis. V gene TRBV7-8 combines with J gene TRBJ2-1; TRBD2 is a possible D gene (6 bases). Written as DNA, the CDR3 is TGTGCCAGCAGCTTAGCGCTTTGGTCTAGCGCGAGCTCCTACAATGAGCAGTTCTTC. Its translation is CASSLALWSSASSYNEQFF.